The rows below give T cell receptor beta chains drawn from one sample of a study of blood T cell repertoires in COVID-19. This table comes from immunoSEQ multiplex PCR, and its TCRdb copy is limited to in-frame clones, with some not included. The repertoire holds approximately 290,000 clones, with roughly 90% as singletons. The sequenced material came from PBMCs or T cells enriched from blood (not recorded which). The receptors were sampled from a young woman with acute COVID-19. CDR3s include the opening cysteine and the closing phenylalanine or tryptophan. The order of the fields is J gene, clone size, V gene, D gene, CDR3 protein, CDR3 DNA. A D gene is named only where the DNA matches it firmly. Rows give clone size only sometimes, using once, few, many, or a class for an expanded clone.

>TRBJ2-3|NA|TRBV24-1|TRBD2
CATSDLGTSGSIGDTQYF
TGTGCCACCAGTGATCTCGGGACTAGCGGGAGCATCGGAGATACGCAGTATTTT
>TRBJ1-1|NA|TRBV28|NA
CASSVPQNTEAFF
TGTGCCAGCAGTGTCCCCCAGAACACTGAAGCTTTCTTT
>TRBJ2-5|NA|TRBV7-8|TRBD1
CASSYRDRTKETAQYF
TGTGCCAGCAGCTACCGGGACAGGACCAAAGAGACGGCCCAGTACTTC
>TRBJ2-1|NA|TRBV6-5|NA
CASSPGTPYNEQFF
TGTGCCAGCAGTCCCGGGACACCTTACAATGAGCAGTTCTTC
>TRBJ2-7|once|TRBV5-1|NA
CASSLGVFYEQYF
TGCGCCAGCAGCTTGGGTGTCTTCTACGAGCAGTACTTC
>TRBJ1-6|NA|TRBV12-3/TRBV12-4|NA
CASTPRGDSPLHF
TGTGCCAGCACCCCCAGGGGAGACTCACCCCTCCACTTT
>TRBJ2-7|NA|TRBV2|TRBD2
CASSVRLAAFYEQYF
TGTGCCAGCAGTGTTAGACTAGCGGCCTTCTACGAGCAGTACTTC
>TRBJ1-5|NA|TRBV28|NA
CASSLNQPQHF
TGTGCCAGCAGTCTTAATCAGCCCCAGCATTTT
>TRBJ2-7|NA|TRBV28|TRBD1
CASRKQGASYEQYF
TGTGCCAGCAGGAAACAGGGGGCTTCCTACGAGCAGTACTTC
>TRBJ2-7|NA|TRBV7-9|TRBD1
CASSLVLQGHHEQYF
TGTGCCAGCAGCTTAGTACTACAGGGGCACCACGAGCAGTACTTC
>TRBJ2-7|NA|TRBV5-6|NA
CASSLGGRNRYEQYF
TGTGCCAGCAGCTTGGGGGGCCGGAACCGATACGAGCAGTACTTC
>TRBJ1-1|few|TRBV5-1|NA
CASSLTDRGQETFF
TGCGCCAGCAGCTTGACGGATAGGGGTCAAGAGACTTTCTTT
>TRBJ1-5|NA|TRBV24-1|TRBD1
CATSDLDRGPQHF
TGTGCCACCAGTGATTTGGACAGGGGGCCCCAGCATTTT
>TRBJ2-3|NA|TRBV12-3/TRBV12-4|NA
CASSPPYTDTQYF
TGTGCCAGCAGCCCCCCTTACACAGATACGCAGTATTTT
>TRBJ2-7|NA|TRBV12-5|NA
CASALGLSPLYEQYF
TGTGCTAGTGCTTTGGGGCTCAGTCCCCTCTACGAGCAGTACTTC
>TRBJ1-4|NA|TRBV4-2|NA
CASSQGQSPEKLFF
TGTGCCAGCAGCCAAGGTCAATCCCCAGAAAAACTGTTTTTT
>TRBJ2-5|NA|TRBV7-6|NA
CASSLQGFAKTQYF
TGTGCCAGCAGCTTACAGGGGTTTGCGAAGACCCAGTACTTC
>TRBJ2-7|NA|TRBV11-3|TRBD1
CASSTGTGMAYEQYF
TGTGCCAGCAGCACCGGGACAGGGATGGCCTACGAGCAGTACTTC
>TRBJ1-2|NA|TRBV10-3|NA
CAISEDRTVYGYTF
TGTGCCATCAGTGAGGATAGGACAGTCTATGGCTACACCTTC
>TRBJ1-2|NA|TRBV30|NA
CAWSPDDGGGYGYTF
TGTGCCTGGAGTCCGGACGACGGGGGGGGCTATGGCTACACCTTC
>TRBJ2-1|NA|TRBV7-2|NA
CASSLDPILNEQFF
TGTGCCAGCAGCTTAGATCCCATCCTAAATGAGCAGTTCTTC
>TRBJ1-1|NA|TRBV28|TRBD1
CASTLPGQTASEAFF
TGTGCCAGCACTCTCCCGGGACAGACGGCCTCTGAAGCTTTCTTT
>TRBJ1-1|NA|TRBV7-2|TRBD1
CASSLRQGNTEAFF
TGTGCCAGCAGCTTACGACAGGGGAACACTGAAGCTTTCTTT
>TRBJ2-3|NA|TRBV5-1|NA
CASSLTSGLDTQYF
TGCGCCAGCAGCTTGACGAGCGGGCTAGATACGCAGTATTTT
>TRBJ1-2|NA|TRBV28|NA
CASSSGNYGYTF
TGTGCCAGCAGTTCAGGGAACTATGGCTACACCTTC